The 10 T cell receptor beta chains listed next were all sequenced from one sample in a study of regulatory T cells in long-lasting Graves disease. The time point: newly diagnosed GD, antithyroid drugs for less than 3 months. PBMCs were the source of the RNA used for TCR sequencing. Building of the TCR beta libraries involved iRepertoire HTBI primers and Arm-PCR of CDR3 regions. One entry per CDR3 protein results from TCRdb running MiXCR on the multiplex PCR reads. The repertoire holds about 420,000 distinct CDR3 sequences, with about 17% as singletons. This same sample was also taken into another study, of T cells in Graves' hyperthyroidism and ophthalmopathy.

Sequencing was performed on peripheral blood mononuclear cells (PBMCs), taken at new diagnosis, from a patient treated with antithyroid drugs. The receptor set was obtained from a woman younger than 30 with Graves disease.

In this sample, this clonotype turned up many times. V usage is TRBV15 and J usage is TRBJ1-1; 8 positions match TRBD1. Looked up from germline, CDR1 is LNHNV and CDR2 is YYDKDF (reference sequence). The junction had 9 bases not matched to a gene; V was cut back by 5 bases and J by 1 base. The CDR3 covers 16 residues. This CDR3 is CATSPGQGARNTEAFF. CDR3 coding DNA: TGTGCCACCAGCCCCGGTCAGGGGGCGCGGAACACTGAAGCTTTCTTT.

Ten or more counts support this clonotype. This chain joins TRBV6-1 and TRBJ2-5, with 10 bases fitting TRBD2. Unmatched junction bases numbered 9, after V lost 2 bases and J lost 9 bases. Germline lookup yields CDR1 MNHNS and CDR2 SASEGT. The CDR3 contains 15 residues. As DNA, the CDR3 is TGTGCCAGCAGTGAAATGTCCCTAGCGGGAGTATCCCAGTACTTC. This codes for CASSEMSLAGVSQYF.

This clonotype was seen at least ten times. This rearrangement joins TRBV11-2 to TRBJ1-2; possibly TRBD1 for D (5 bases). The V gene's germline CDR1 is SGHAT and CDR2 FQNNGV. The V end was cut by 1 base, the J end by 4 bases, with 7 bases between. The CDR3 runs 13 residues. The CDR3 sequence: CASSLGTFYGYTF. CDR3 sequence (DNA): TGTGCCAGCAGCTTAGGGACATTCTATGGCTACACCTTC.

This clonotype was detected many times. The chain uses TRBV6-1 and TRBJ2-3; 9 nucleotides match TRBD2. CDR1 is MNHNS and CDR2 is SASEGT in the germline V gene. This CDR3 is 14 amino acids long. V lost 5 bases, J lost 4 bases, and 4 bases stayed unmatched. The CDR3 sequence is CASSRREGSDTQYF. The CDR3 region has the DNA TGTGCCAGCAGTAGGCGGGAGGGATCAGATACGCAGTATTTT.

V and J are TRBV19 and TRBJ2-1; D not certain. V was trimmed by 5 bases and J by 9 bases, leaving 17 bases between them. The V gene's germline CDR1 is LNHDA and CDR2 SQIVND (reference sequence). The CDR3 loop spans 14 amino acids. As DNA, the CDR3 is TGTGCCAGTAGTGAGCCAAGAGTGGCCGCTGAGCAGTTCTTC. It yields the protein CASSEPRVAAEQFF.

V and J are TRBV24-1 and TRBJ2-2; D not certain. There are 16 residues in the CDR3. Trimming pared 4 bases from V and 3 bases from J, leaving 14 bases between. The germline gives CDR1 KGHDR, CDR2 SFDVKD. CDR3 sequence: CATSDPQGGDTGELFF. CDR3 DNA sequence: TGTGCCACCAGTGACCCCCAAGGTGGGGACACCGGGGAGCTGTTTTTT.

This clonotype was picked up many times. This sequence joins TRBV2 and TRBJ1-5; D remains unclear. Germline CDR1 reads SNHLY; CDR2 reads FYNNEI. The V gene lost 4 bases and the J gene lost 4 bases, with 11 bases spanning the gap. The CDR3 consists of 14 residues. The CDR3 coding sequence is TGTGCCAGCAGTGGAGGAGGTTTGAATCAGCCCCAGCATTTT. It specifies CASSGGGLNQPQHF.

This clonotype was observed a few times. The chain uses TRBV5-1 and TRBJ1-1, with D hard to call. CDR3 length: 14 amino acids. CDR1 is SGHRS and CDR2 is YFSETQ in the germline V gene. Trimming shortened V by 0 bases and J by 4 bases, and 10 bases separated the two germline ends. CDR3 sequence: CASSLGRGGTEAFF. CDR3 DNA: TGCGCCAGCAGCTTGGGCCGGGGAGGCACTGAAGCTTTCTTT.

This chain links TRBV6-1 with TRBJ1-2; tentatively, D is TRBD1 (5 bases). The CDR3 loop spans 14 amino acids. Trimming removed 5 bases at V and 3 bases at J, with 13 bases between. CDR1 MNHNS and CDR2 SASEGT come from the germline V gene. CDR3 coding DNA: TGTGCCAGCAGTAATCCGGGGCGCGACTATGGCTACACCTTC. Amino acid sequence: CASSNPGRDYGYTF.

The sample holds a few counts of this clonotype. The CDR3 region is CASSLDLPGTAGNTIYF. Written as DNA, the CDR3 is TGTGCCAGCAGCTTAGATCTCCCAGGCACAGCTGGAAACACCATATATTTT. V and J are TRBV11-2 and TRBJ1-3; D remains unclear. Trimming took off 0 bases at V and 2 bases at J, with 14 bases between the two ends. Per the germline V gene, CDR1 is SGHAT and CDR2 is FQNNGV. The length of the CDR3 is 17 residues.